These T cell receptor beta chains were read from a single sample in a study of T cell repertoires in cytomegalovirus infection. TCRdb recomputed calls from the reads with MiXCR, one row per CDR3 protein. The sample has more than 20,000 distinct CDR3 sequences, approximately 22% seen once. Their antigens remain unidentified. The input for sequencing was CD8+ T cells from cultured PBMCs, taken from culture after CMV antigen stimulation. The receptor source for this set is a human donor in good health (CMV status not recorded). Some clones in this sample may be carry-over from other donors' samples. Both conserved end residues are part of each CDR3. Each record gives: V gene, D gene, clone size, J gene, CDR3 protein, CDR3 DNA. D genes are given only for firm matches. Size tells how often a clone was seen (once, few, many) or the class of an expanded clone, and some rows leave it out.

TRBV5-6	TRBD1	few	TRBJ2-3	CASSRGQGKADTQYF	TGTGCCAGCAGCCGCGGACAGGGGAAGGCAGATACGCAGTATTTT
TRBV6-5	-	-	TRBJ2-3	CASSYNPGAGTDTQYF	TGTGCCAGCAGTTACAACCCAGGAGCCGGGACAGATACGCAGTATTTT
TRBV11-2	TRBD1	-	TRBJ2-7	CASSPGGAEQYF	TGTGCCAGCAGCCCAGGGGGCGCCGAGCAGTACTTC
TRBV7-8	TRBD2	many	TRBJ2-7	CASSPTEGLAGVPTIYEQYF	TGTGCCAGCAGCCCTACGGAAGGACTAGCGGGGGTACCAACCATCTACGAGCAGTACTTC
TRBV7-9	-	-	TRBJ2-3	CASSFAGAGDTQYF	TGTGCCAGCAGCTTCGCGGGGGCCGGAGATACGCAGTATTTT
TRBV6-1	TRBD1	-	TRBJ2-7	CASSEETGSSYEQYF	TGTGCCAGCAGTGAAGAGACAGGGAGCTCCTACGAGCAGTACTTC
TRBV4-1	-	few	TRBJ1-1	CASSHKPGALNTEAFF	TGCGCCAGCAGCCACAAACCAGGGGCTCTGAACACTGAAGCTTTCTTT
TRBV6-2/TRBV6-3	TRBD1	many	TRBJ2-1	CASSPFQGTGNEQFF	TGTGCCAGCAGTCCATTCCAGGGGACAGGGAATGAGCAGTTCTTC
TRBV7-2	-	-	TRBJ2-3	CASSLGGADTQYF	TGTGCCAGCAGCTTAGGCGGGGCAGATACGCAGTATTTT
TRBV2	-	few	TRBJ1-1	CASSEARGFVTEAFF	TGTGCCAGCAGTGAAGCACGTGGATTTGTAACTGAAGCTTTCTTT
TRBV10-3	-	few	TRBJ2-7	CAISEGEGGSYEQYF	TGTGCCATCAGTGAGGGAGAGGGGGGCAGCTACGAGCAGTACTTC
TRBV6-1	-	-	TRBJ1-6	CASSLGGAYDGSPLHF	TGTGCCAGCAGCCTCGGCGGGGCCTACGACGGGTCACCCCTCCACTTT
TRBV6-1	TRBD1	few	TRBJ1-2	CASRNLLPGTTGGDYGYTF	TGTGCCAGCAGAAACCTTTTACCCGGGACCACAGGGGGCGACTATGGCTACACCTTC
TRBV4-1	-	many	TRBJ2-6	CASSQDIRGTGANVLTF	TGCGCCAGCAGCCAAGATATTCGGGGAACTGGGGCCAACGTCCTGACTTTC
TRBV7-2	-	many	TRBJ2-5	CASSLGIGRETQYF	TGTGCCAGCAGCTTAGGGATAGGGAGAGAGACCCAGTACTTC
TRBV3-1	-	-	TRBJ1-3	CASSQDHGTGNTIYF	TGTGCCAGCAGCCAAGATCATGGGACTGGAAACACCATATATTTT
TRBV28	-	-	TRBJ1-4	CASTLGDGRYNEKLFF	TGTGCCAGCACCTTGGGAGACGGAAGATACAATGAAAAACTGTTTTTT
TRBV20-1	TRBD2	-	TRBJ2-7	CSARVGLAGSSSYEQYF	TGCAGTGCCAGAGTAGGTCTAGCGGGGTCCAGCTCCTACGAGCAGTACTTC
TRBV23-1	-	few	TRBJ2-2	CASPSRGAPGELFF	TGCGCCAGCCCCTCCAGGGGGGCTCCCGGGGAGCTGTTTTTT
TRBV7-9	-	few	TRBJ2-7	CASSSDGYWEYF	TGTGCCAGCAGCTCAGACGGGTATTGGGAGTACTTC
TRBV5-6	TRBD2	-	TRBJ2-7	CASSRPGTSPLEQYF	TGTGCCAGCAGCCGGCCCGGGACTAGCCCCCTCGAGCAGTACTTC
TRBV6-1	-	-	TRBJ1-4	CASLRRLLPEKLFF	TGTGCCAGCCTCCGTCGACTGTTACCTGAAAAACTGTTTTTT
TRBV7-9	TRBD1	few	TRBJ2-3	CASSPPRTGARTDTQYF	TGTGCCAGCAGCCCGCCCCGGACAGGGGCCCGCACAGATACGCAGTATTTT
TRBV6-8	-	-	TRBJ2-7	CASSYLAASDEQYF	TGTGCCAGCAGTTACCTGGCAGCCTCCGACGAGCAGTACTTC
TRBV6-2/TRBV6-3	-	many	TRBJ2-7	CASNEGAESYEQYF	TGTGCCAGCAATGAAGGGGCTGAATCCTACGAGCAGTACTTC
TRBV7-9	-	many	TRBJ2-5	CASSSERRTVNIQETQYF	TGTGCCAGCAGCTCAGAGCGACGGACGGTAAATATCCAAGAGACCCAGTACTTC
TRBV5-4	-	-	TRBJ1-6	CASSSRAGLSPLHF	TGTGCCAGCAGCTCGCGCGCCGGGTTGTCACCCCTCCACTTT
TRBV6-2/TRBV6-3	-	-	TRBJ1-5	CASSPDRFYSNQPQHF	TGTGCCAGCAGTCCTGACAGGTTTTATAGCAATCAGCCCCAGCATTTT
TRBV6-5	-	few	TRBJ1-1	CASSYLTDTEAFF	TGTGCCAGCAGTTACTTGACAGACACTGAAGCTTTCTTT
TRBV5-4	TRBD2	-	TRBJ2-6	CASSPGGTGANVLTF	TGTGCCAGCAGCCCGGGGGGTACGGGGGCCAACGTCCTGACTTTC
TRBV19	-	-	TRBJ2-2	CASSIAGSGVGGELFF	TGTGCCAGTAGTATAGCAGGATCGGGGGTAGGCGGGGAGCTGTTTTTT
TRBV7-2	TRBD2	many	TRBJ2-5	CASSSGTSGGGMTQYF	TGTGCCAGCAGCTCCGGGACTAGCGGGGGGGGGATGACCCAGTACTTC
TRBV5-6	-	few	TRBJ1-2	CASSLDARSYGYTF	TGTGCCAGCAGCCTTGATGCTAGGTCCTATGGCTACACCTTC
TRBV10-3	TRBD1	-	TRBJ2-7	CAISPEDRSSYEQYF	TGTGCCATCAGTCCTGAGGACAGGAGCTCCTACGAGCAGTACTTC
TRBV6-5	-	-	TRBJ1-1	CASSPLFNSLENTEAFF	TGTGCCAGCAGTCCCCTATTCAACTCGTTGGAGAACACTGAAGCTTTCTTT
TRBV5-5	TRBD1	-	TRBJ2-2	CASSLVLTGALETGELFF	TGTGCCAGCAGCTTGGTTCTGACAGGGGCCCTGGAGACCGGGGAGCTGTTTTTT
TRBV4-2	TRBD1	-	TRBJ1-6	CASSQKHPGGSYNSPLHF	TGTGCCAGCAGCCAGAAACACCCAGGGGGATCCTATAATTCACCCCTCCACTTT
TRBV27	TRBD1	few	TRBJ1-3	CASSSGTGFGNTIYF	TGTGCCAGCAGCTCCGGGACAGGGTTCGGAAACACCATATATTTT
TRBV27	-	-	TRBJ2-5	CASSSRTGETQYF	TGTGCCAGCAGTTCTCGGACGGGGGAGACCCAGTACTTC
TRBV24-1	TRBD1	few	TRBJ2-1	CATSDLRQGARNEQFF	TGTGCCACCAGTGATTTAAGACAGGGGGCGAGAAATGAGCAGTTCTTC
TRBV20-1	-	-	TRBJ1-5	CSARIGISNQPQHF	TGCAGTGCTCGAATCGGGATAAGCAATCAGCCCCAGCATTTT
TRBV20-1	TRBD2	-	TRBJ2-1	CSAPGMVAGIYNEQFF	TGCAGTGCCCCGGGTATGGTAGCGGGGATATACAATGAGCAGTTCTTC
TRBV7-2	-	many	TRBJ1-5	CASSLGVAPIEPQHF	TGTGCCAGCAGCTTAGGGGTGGCACCGATAGAGCCCCAGCATTTT
TRBV6-1	-	many	TRBJ1-6	CASKPQDWGINSPLHF	TGTGCCAGCAAACCTCAGGATTGGGGCATTAATTCACCCCTCCACTTT
TRBV7-9	TRBD1	few	TRBJ2-4	CASSRDRGVAKNIQYF	TGTGCCAGCTCGCGCGACAGGGGGGTGGCCAAAAACATTCAGTACTTC
TRBV2	TRBD1	-	TRBJ2-7	CAGGQGSHEQYF	TGTGCCGGCGGACAGGGATCCCACGAGCAGTACTTC
TRBV10-3	-	few	TRBJ2-5	CAISESTLTLQETQYF	TGTGCCATCAGTGAGTCGACCCTAACTCTCCAAGAGACCCAGTACTTC
TRBV7-8	TRBD1	many	TRBJ1-3	CASSGLGQAGGSGNTIYF	TGTGCCAGCAGCGGACTTGGACAGGCCGGAGGGTCTGGAAACACCATATATTTT
TRBV20-1	-	few	TRBJ1-5	CSVLDSFSNQPQHF	TGCAGTGTACTCGACTCCTTTAGCAATCAGCCCCAGCATTTT